This TCR beta chain stems from a study of CD8 T cells in Susac syndrome. Sequencing of TCR beta was performed on blood CD8+ and CD4+ T cells. The RNA input was roughly 0.45 to 1 ug, and it was reverse transcribed with random hexamers. TCR beta CDR3 was amplified by immunoSEQ covering 54 Vbeta and 13 Jbeta. In TCRdb, the immunoSEQ multiplex PCR reads were re-called with MiXCR into one record per CDR3 protein. This table has some 170,000 distinct CDR3 sequences, approximately 93% appearing once. The CDR3 runs 13 residues. Per germline, CDR1 DFQATT and CDR2 SNEGSKA (reference sequence). V lost 6 bases and J lost 2, with 13 bases in between.

This clonotype originated in a human donor with multiple sclerosis. The chain uses TRBV20-1 and TRBJ1-2; D is possibly TRBD1 (5 bases). The sample was CD4+ T cells from PBMCs. DNA of the CDR3: TGCAGTGCCCCGGGTCACAGGAACTATGGCTACACCTTC. It codes for CSAPGHRNYGYTF.